The subject of this entry is one TCR beta chain. Original analysis: Quantification of nucleated cells was approximated via reference gene primer amplification. The assay was immunoSEQ multiplex PCR, and TCRdb's table has in-frame clones only and misses some. That table supplies the V and J calls and clone size; D and trimming were determined from the DNA. The sample contains some 150,000 clones, 85% of which appear only once. Recruits, aged about 18 to 95 years, lived in 25 or so US areas. This record comes from a study of blood T cell repertoires in COVID-19. This CDR3 spans 13 amino acids. Trimming shortened V by 3 bases and J by 10 bases, and 15 bases separated the two germline ends. Germline V gene data show CDR1 as LGHDT and CDR2 as YNNKEL (reference sequence).

The specimen was PBMCs or T cells enriched from blood (not recorded which). This sequence joins TRBV3-1 (or the pseudogene TRBV3-2) and TRBJ1-1, with D tentatively TRBD1 (5 bases). This sequence originates from a middle-aged woman who had recovered from COVID-19. The CDR3 nucleotides read TGTGCCAGCAGCCATCCCTCCGGGGGGTTAGCTTTCTTT. Residues: CASSHPSGGLAFF.